The clone carrying this T cell receptor (beta chain) was seen a handful of times. Its antigen is not identified. The sample is drawn from a study of T cells in Graves' hyperthyroidism and ophthalmopathy. Study-wide context: Blood from the periphery was taken at initial diagnosis, before any treatment. General observations from the study: Patients with ophthalmopathy were separated from those with stable hyperthyroidism by a 13 V-J model.

A lack of ophthalmopathy progression within 18 months defined stable Graves' hyperthyroidism. TCR beta CDR3 regions were amplified from RNA transcripts. An initial round of RT-PCR targeting the TCR CDR3 relied on the HTBI primer set. TCRdb re-analysed the multiplex PCR reads in MiXCR, keeping a single row per CDR3 protein. The sample holds more than 550,000 distinct CDR3 sequences, around 16% seen once. The CDR3 consists of 13 residues. J lost 5 bases, V lost 4 bases, and 4 bases had no gene match. Germline V gives CDR1 MDHEN, CDR2 SYDVKM. Sequencing input: blood. This TCR derives from a man aged 50 or older with Graves' hyperthyroidism. This chain connects TRBV28 to TRBJ2-5; TRBD2 aligns across 7 bases. CDR3 loop: CASSSREWETQYF. DNA of the CDR3: TGTGCCAGCAGTTCGCGGGAGTGGGAGACCCAGTACTTC.